The rows below give T cell receptor beta chains drawn from one sample of a study of blood T cell repertoires in COVID-19. This table comes from immunoSEQ multiplex PCR, and its TCRdb copy is limited to in-frame clones, with some not included. Of 40,000 to 55,000 clones listed, 70% to 90% were seen once; the top ten hold less than 2.5%. What was sequenced was peripheral blood. The receptors derive from a human donor in a cohort sampled during active COVID-19. Each CDR3 is given with its conserved first and last residue. A D gene is named only where the DNA matches it firmly. Clone size is shown for a subset of rows, as once, few, many or a class of expanded clone.

cdr3_aa cdr3_nt clone_size j_call d_call v_call
CASPEVEGIAGGPTYEQYF TGTGCCAGCCCTGAGGTCGAGGGGATAGCGGGGGGACCTACCTACGAGCAGTACTTC - TRBJ2-7 TRBD2 TRBV2
CASSPYGGDETQYF TGTGCCAGCTCACCATACGGGGGGGATGAGACCCAGTACTTC - TRBJ2-5 TRBD2 TRBV18
CASSQVETDRSGNTIYF TGTGCCAGCAGCCAAGTGGAGACAGATCGCTCTGGAAACACCATATATTTT - TRBJ1-3 - TRBV3-1/TRBV3-2
CSVASPDSHGYTF TGCAGCGTTGCCTCCCCAGACTCTCATGGCTACACCTTC - TRBJ1-2 - TRBV29-1
CASTLKPVLKNGYTF TGTGCCAGCACGCTTAAACCGGTTCTGAAAAATGGCTACACCTTC - TRBJ1-2 - TRBV28
CASSPQLAGGEDTQYF TGTGCCAGTAGTCCCCAGTTAGCGGGCGGCGAGGATACGCAGTATTTT - TRBJ2-3 TRBD2 TRBV19
CASSIGGVGGRSTDTQYF TGTGCCAGTAGTATCGGGGGAGTTGGCGGGCGAAGCACAGATACGCAGTATTTT - TRBJ2-3 - TRBV19
CASSLTQGAGNYGYTF TGTGCCAGCAGCCTAACCCAGGGGGCGGGAAACTATGGCTACACCTTC - TRBJ1-2 TRBD1 TRBV7-6
CASKRREVGELFF TGTGCCAGCAAGCGGCGGGAGGTCGGGGAGCTGTTTTTT - TRBJ2-2 TRBD2 TRBV2
CARRTSGSETQYF TGTGCCCGAAGGACTAGCGGGAGTGAGACCCAGTACTTC - TRBJ2-5 TRBD2 TRBV30
CSVTDRGKYEQYF TGCAGCGTGACGGACAGGGGAAAGTACGAGCAGTACTTC - TRBJ2-7 TRBD1 TRBV29-1
CASSQESGQGRYEQYF TGTGCCAGCAGCCAAGAGTCTGGACAGGGTCGGTACGAGCAGTACTTC - TRBJ2-7 TRBD1 TRBV14
CASKGGRDNFEAFF TGCGCCAGCAAGGGCGGCCGGGACAACTTTGAAGCTTTCTTT - TRBJ1-1 - TRBV5-1
CATSDSMGQTYGYTF TGTGCCACCAGTGATTCGATGGGACAGACCTATGGCTACACCTTC - TRBJ1-2 TRBD1 TRBV24-1
CASSTGTRVSTDTQYF TGTGCCAGCAGTACGGGAACTAGGGTTAGCACAGATACGCAGTATTTT - TRBJ2-3 - TRBV27
CASSLRRRVRGIWTEAFF TGTGCCAGCAGTCTACGGCGAAGAGTCAGGGGGATTTGGACTGAAGCTTTCTTT - TRBJ1-1 TRBD1 TRBV27
CAIRGAFSTDTQYF TGTGCCATCAGGGGGGCCTTCTCGACAGATACGCAGTATTTT - TRBJ2-3 - TRBV10-3
CASSYNRGARDTQYF TGCGCCAGCAGCTACAACAGGGGTGCAAGAGATACGCAGTATTTT - TRBJ2-3 TRBD1 TRBV5-1
CASSQGRPWPGEAETQYF TGTGCCAGCAGCCAAGGGAGGCCGTGGCCGGGAGAGGCAGAGACCCAGTACTTC - TRBJ2-5 - TRBV11-2
CASSETSGYYEQYF TGTGCCAGCAGTGAGACTAGCGGGTACTACGAGCAGTACTTC few TRBJ2-7 TRBD2 TRBV2
CAITQYREYGYTF TGTGCCATCACGCAGTACAGGGAATATGGCTACACCTTC - TRBJ1-2 - TRBV10-3
CASSVAAYNSPLHF TGTGCCAGCAGCGTGGCGGCCTATAATTCACCCCTCCACTTT - TRBJ1-6 - TRBV9
CASSLQDSLAGVAAGELFF TGTGCCAGCAGTTTACAAGACTCACTAGCGGGAGTTGCAGCCGGGGAGCTGTTTTTT - TRBJ2-2 TRBD2 TRBV28
CSAAGLAGRTDTQYF TGCAGCGCCGCGGGGCTAGCGGGGCGGACAGATACGCAGTATTTT once TRBJ2-3 TRBD2 TRBV29-1
CASSPGLAGGNIYNEQFF TGTGCCAGCAGCCCGGGACTAGCGGGGGGGAATATCTACAATGAGCAGTTCTTC - TRBJ2-1 TRBD2 TRBV9
CASSSRSQGSQETQYF TGCGCCAGCAGCTCTCGGTCCCAGGGAAGTCAAGAGACCCAGTACTTC - TRBJ2-5 - TRBV5-1
CASSPKWTGGSYEQYF TGTGCCAGCAGCCCCAAATGGACAGGGGGTTCCTACGAGCAGTACTTC - TRBJ2-7 TRBD1 TRBV6-6
CASSQGGVGYNEQFF TGTGCCAGCAGCCAGGGAGGGGTAGGATACAATGAGCAGTTCTTC - TRBJ2-1 TRBD2 TRBV7-3
CASSPLGTGYGYTF TGTGCCAGCAGTCCCTTAGGAACGGGCTATGGCTACACCTTC - TRBJ1-2 - TRBV28
CASSRQAQDYGYTF TGTGCCAGCAGCCGTCAAGCCCAAGACTATGGCTACACCTTC - TRBJ1-2 - TRBV7-2
CSVPAAGNQETQYF TGCAGCGTTCCTGCGGCAGGGAACCAAGAGACCCAGTACTTC - TRBJ2-5 - TRBV29-1
CASSLTGLGNQPQHF TGTGCCAGCAGTTTGACAGGGCTGGGCAATCAGCCCCAGCATTTT - TRBJ1-5 TRBD1 TRBV6-2/TRBV6-3
CASSLFVGGERNEQYF TGTGCCAGCAGTTTATTTGTCGGGGGAGAGAGGAACGAGCAGTACTTC - TRBJ2-7 - TRBV28